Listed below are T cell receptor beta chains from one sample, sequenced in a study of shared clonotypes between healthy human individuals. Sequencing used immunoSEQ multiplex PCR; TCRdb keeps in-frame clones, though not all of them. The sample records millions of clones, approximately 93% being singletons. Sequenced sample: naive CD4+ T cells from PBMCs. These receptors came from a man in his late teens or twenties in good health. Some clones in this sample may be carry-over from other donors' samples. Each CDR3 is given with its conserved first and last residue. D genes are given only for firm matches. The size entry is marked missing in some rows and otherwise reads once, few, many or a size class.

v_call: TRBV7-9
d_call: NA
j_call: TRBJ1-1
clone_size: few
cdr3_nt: TGTGCCAGCAGCTTAGGTCTAACAAATGGAGCTTTCTTT
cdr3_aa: CASSLGLTNGAFF

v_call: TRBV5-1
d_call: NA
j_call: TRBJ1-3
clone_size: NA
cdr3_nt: TGCGCCAGCAGTTTACAGGGAGCAGGAAACACCATATATTTT
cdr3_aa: CASSLQGAGNTIYF

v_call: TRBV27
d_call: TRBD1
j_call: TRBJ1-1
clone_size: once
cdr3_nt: TGTGCCAGCAGTGGCAGAGGACAGGCGAACACTGAAGCTTTCTTT
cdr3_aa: CASSGRGQANTEAFF

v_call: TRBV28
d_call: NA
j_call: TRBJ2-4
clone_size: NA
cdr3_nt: TGTGCCAGCAGGGCCCTCACCCGGGAGTACTTC
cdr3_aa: CASRALTREYF

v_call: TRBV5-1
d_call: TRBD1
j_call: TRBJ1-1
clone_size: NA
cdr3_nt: TGCGCCAGCAGCAGGGGGCGCCAGAACACTGAAGCTTTCTTT
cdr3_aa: CASSRGRQNTEAFF

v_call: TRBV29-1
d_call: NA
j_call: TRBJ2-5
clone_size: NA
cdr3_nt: TGCAGCGTTGAAGATCAAGAGACCCAGTACTTC
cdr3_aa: CSVEDQETQYF

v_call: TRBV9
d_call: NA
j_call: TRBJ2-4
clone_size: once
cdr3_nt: TGTGCCAGCAGCAAGGGACACAGGGACATTCAGTACTTC
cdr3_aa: CASSKGHRDIQYF

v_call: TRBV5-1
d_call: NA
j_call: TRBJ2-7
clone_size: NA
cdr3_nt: TGCGCCAGCAGAGAGGGCCTCGGCGAGCAGTACTTC
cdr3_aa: CASREGLGEQYF

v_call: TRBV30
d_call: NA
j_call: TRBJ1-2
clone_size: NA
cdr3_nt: TGTGCCTGGAGTGTAGGCGGGGATGGCTACACCTTC
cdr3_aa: CAWSVGGDGYTF

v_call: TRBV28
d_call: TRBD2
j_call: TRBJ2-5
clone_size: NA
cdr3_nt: TGTGCCAGCAGTTACGGATCCATTACTAGCGGTACCTGGGAGACCCAGTACTTC
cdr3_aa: CASSYGSITSGTWETQYF

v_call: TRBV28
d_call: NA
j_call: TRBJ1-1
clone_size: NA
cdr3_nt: TGTGCCAGCAGCCTCGGGGCGACCCGAGCTTTCTTT
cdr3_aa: CASSLGATRAFF

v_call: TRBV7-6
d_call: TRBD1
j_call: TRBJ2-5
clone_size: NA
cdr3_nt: TGTGCCAGCAGCCAAAGGGTGGGACAGGGGGCTGAGACCCAGTACTTC
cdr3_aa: CASSQRVGQGAETQYF

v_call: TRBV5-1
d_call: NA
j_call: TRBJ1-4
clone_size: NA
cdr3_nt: TGCGCCAGCAGCCTACAGGGAGCTAATGAAAAACTGTTTTTT
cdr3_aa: CASSLQGANEKLFF

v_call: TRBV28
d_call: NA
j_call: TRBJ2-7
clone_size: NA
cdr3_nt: TGTGCCAGCAGTTCGGGACGGACCCCTACGAGGCAGTACTTC
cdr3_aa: CASSSGRTPTRQYF

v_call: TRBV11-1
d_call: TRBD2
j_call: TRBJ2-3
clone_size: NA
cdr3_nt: TGTGCCAGCAGCGTCGGGACTAGCGGGAGGGCCGGCACAGATACGCAGTATTTT
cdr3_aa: CASSVGTSGRAGTDTQYF

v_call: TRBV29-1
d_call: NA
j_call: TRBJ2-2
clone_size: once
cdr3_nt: TGCAGCGTTTCGGGACGTCGCGGGTCCGGGGAGCTGTTTTTT
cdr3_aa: CSVSGRRGSGELFF

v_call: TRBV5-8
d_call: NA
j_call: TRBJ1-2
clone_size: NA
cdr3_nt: TGTGCCAGCAGCTTGTCGGGACGGCCTGACCTCTATGGCTACACCTTC
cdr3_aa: CASSLSGRPDLYGYTF

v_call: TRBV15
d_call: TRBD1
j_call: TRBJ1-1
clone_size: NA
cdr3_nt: TGTGCCACCAGCAGAGATCGACAGGGGAAGAACACTGAAGCTTTCTTT
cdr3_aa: CATSRDRQGKNTEAFF

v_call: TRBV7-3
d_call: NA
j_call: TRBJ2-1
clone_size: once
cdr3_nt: TGTGCCAGCAGCTCCGGTAGGGCCAATGAGCAGTTCTTC
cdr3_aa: CASSSGRANEQFF

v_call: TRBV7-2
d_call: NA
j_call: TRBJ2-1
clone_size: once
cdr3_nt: TGTGCCAGCAGCCCCAGCGGGGACAGCAACAATGAGCAGTTCTTC
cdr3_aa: CASSPSGDSNNEQFF

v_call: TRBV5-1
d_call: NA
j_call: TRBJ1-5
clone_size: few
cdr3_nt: TGCGCCAGCAGCTTTTTTCCCGGGACGGGTCAGCCCCAGCATTTT
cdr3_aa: CASSFFPGTGQPQHF

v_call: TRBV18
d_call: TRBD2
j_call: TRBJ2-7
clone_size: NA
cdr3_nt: TGTGCCAGCTCACCCACCCCTAGCGGGAGTCACGAGCAGTACTTC
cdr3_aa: CASSPTPSGSHEQYF

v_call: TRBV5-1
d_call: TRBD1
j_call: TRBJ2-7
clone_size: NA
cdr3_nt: TGCGCCAGCAGGACAGGGGACGAGCAGTACTTC
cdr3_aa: CASRTGDEQYF

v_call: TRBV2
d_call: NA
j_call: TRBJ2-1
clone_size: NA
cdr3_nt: TGTGCCAGCAGCAGGCTCAGCTCCTACAATGAGCAGTTCTTC
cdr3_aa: CASSRLSSYNEQFF

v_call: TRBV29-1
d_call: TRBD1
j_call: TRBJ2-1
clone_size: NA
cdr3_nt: TGCAGCGTACCCGGGACAGGGAGGATCAATGAGCAGTTCTTC
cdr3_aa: CSVPGTGRINEQFF

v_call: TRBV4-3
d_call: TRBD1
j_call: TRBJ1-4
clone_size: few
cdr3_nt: TGCGCCAGCAGCTACTCGGGACAGGGGGACGAAAAACTGTTTTTT
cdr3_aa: CASSYSGQGDEKLFF

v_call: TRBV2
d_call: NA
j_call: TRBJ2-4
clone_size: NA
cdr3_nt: TGTGCCAGCAGTGAGAGACTGATAGAAAACATTCAGTACTTC
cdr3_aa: CASSERLIENIQYF

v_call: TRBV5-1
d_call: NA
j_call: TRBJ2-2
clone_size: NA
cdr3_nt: TGCGCCAGCAGCTTGGAAGTGGTCAGGAGATACACCGGGGAGCTGTTTTTT
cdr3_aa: CASSLEVVRRYTGELFF

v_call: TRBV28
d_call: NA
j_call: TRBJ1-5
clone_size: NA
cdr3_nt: TGTGCCAGCACACAGGGAGACCTCTTAGCGGGAGGCAATCAGCCCCAGCATTTT
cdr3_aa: CASTQGDLLAGGNQPQHF

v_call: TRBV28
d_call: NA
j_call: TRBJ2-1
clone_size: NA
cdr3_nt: TGTGCCAGCAGTTTTGGGATAGCGCCTCGGGGGCAGTTCTTC
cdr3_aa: CASSFGIAPRGQFF

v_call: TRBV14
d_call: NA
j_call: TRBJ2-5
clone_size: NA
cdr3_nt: TGTGCCAGCAGCCAAGAGATTACGGGCTTGCAAGAGACCCAGTACTTC
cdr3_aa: CASSQEITGLQETQYF

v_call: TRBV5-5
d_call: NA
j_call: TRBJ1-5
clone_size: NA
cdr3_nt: TGTGCCAGCAGCTGGGGGGGTTATAGCAATCAGCCCCAGCATTTT
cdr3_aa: CASSWGGYSNQPQHF

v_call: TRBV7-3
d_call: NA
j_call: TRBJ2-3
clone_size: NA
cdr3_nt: TGTGCCAGCAGCTTAGGAGGCCTCACAGATACGCAGTATTTT
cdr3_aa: CASSLGGLTDTQYF

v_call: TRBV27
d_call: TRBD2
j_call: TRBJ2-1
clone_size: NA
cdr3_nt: TGTGCCAGCAGTTTAATTCGGGCTAGCGGGAGCTATGAGCAGTTCTTC
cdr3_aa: CASSLIRASGSYEQFF

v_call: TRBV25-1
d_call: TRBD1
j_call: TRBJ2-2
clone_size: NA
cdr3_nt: TGTGCCAGCAGTCCTAACAGGGGAGACACCGGGGAGCTGTTTTTT
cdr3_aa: CASSPNRGDTGELFF

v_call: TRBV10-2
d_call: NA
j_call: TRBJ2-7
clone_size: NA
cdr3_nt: TGCGCCAGCACTGGGGGAATCTACGAGCAGTACTTC
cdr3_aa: CASTGGIYEQYF

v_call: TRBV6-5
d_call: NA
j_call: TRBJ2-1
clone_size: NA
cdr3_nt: TGTGCCAGCAGTCGGAGCGACGAGCGGGAGCAGTTCTTC
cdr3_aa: CASSRSDEREQFF

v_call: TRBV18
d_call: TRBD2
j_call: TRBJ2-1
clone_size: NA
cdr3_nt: TGTGCCAGCTCACCCCCGAGTCCCAGCGGGAACCGTAATGAGCAGTTCTTC
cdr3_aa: CASSPPSPSGNRNEQFF

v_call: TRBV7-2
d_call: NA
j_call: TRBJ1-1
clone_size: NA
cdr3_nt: TGTGCCAGCAGCTTAAGAGGGGGGGCTCCGCCAGTATTT
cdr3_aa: CASSLRGGAPPVF

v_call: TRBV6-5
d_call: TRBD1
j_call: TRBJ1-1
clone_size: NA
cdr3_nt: TGTGCCAGCAGTGGCATACAGGGGGGTGAAGCTTTCTTT
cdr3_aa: CASSGIQGGEAFF

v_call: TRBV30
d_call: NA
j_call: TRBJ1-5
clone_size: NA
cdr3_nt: TGTGCCTGGGCGAAACCCCTAGGTCCCGGGAGGATTCAGCCCCAGCATTTT
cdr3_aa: CAWAKPLGPGRIQPQHF

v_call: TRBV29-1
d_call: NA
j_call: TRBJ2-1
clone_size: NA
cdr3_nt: TGCAGCGTGCTCCCTACTAGTTACGAGCAGTTCTTC
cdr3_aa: CSVLPTSYEQFF

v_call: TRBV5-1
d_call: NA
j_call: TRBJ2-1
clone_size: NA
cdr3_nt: TGCGCCAGCAGCTCGGGGGCGGGAGATGAGCAGTTCTTC
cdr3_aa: CASSSGAGDEQFF

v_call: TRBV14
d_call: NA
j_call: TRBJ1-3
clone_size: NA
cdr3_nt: TGTGCCAGCAGCCAAGCGACCCAACTGGGTGGAAACACCATATATTTT
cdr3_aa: CASSQATQLGGNTIYF

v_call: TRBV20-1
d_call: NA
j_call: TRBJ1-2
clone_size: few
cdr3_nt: TGCGCCCGGACAGTAAACTATGGCTACACCTTC
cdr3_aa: CARTVNYGYTF

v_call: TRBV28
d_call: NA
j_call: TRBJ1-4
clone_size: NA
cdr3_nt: TGTGCCAGCAGCCGAAACGCAAGCGGTAATGAAAAACTGTTTTTT
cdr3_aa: CASSRNASGNEKLFF

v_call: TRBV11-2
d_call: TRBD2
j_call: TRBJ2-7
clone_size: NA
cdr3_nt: TGTGCCAGCAGCCCCACGCGGGGGAGCGCGGACGAGCAGTACTTC
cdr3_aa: CASSPTRGSADEQYF

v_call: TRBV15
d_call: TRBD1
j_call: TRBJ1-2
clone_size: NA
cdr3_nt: TGTGCCACCAGCAGGGACACCGGGACAGGGCTAGGTTCTGGCTACACCTTC
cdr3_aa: CATSRDTGTGLGSGYTF